This TCR beta chain came from a study of early T cells in non-severe SARS-CoV-2 infection. This clonotype was detected many times. The protocol attached unique molecular identifiers to individual cDNA molecules. MiXCR, applied by TCRdb to the 5' RACE reads, yields one record per CDR3 protein. The table has roughly 27,000 distinct CDR3 sequences, 4% to 4.5% seen once; the top ten hold approximately 4.4%. Germline V gene data show CDR1 as SGHKS and CDR2 as YYEKEE (reference sequence). After removal of 0 bases from V and 6 bases from J, the junction contained 3 bases not matched to a gene. CDR3 size: 13 residues.

This receptor was identified in an adult who was a healthcare worker with PCR-confirmed SARS-CoV-2 infection or an uninfected control (not recorded which). The specimen was whole blood. The V gene is TRBV5-5, the J gene TRBJ2-7, with 7 bases aligning to TRBD2. The CDR3 DNA reads TGTGCCAGCAGCTTGGTGTCTAGCGGCGAGCAGTACTTC. Translating it yields CASSLVSSGEQYF.